Sequencing of this T cell receptor (beta chain) was carried out in a study of shared clonotypes between healthy human individuals. Overall study results and limits: Among the subsets, naive ones generally showed larger estimated richness than memory ones. The four-donor shared clonotypes exceeded non-shared clonotypes in generation probability, with non-shared ones scoring lower.

CD45RA-negative memory and CD45RA+ naive subsets were split from the CD4+ cells. Each cell subset's genomic DNA was divided evenly among several immunoSEQ plates. The assay was immunoSEQ multiplex PCR, and TCRdb's table has in-frame clones only and misses some. Of roughly 2.2 million clones detected, 85% to 95% appear once; the ten largest clones hold about 0.41%. In regard to this clone: The antigen is not known.

The germline V gene has CDR1 MNHEY and CDR2 SVGAGI. The CDR3 sequence is 15 residues long. V lost 6 bases and J lost 5; bases outside the gene matches: 6. This rearrangement joins TRBV6-5 to TRBJ2-1; 11 bases match TRBD2. The clonotype comes from a man aged 18-30 years in good health. Some clones in this sample may be carry-over from other donors' samples. What was sequenced was naive CD4+ T cells from PBMCs. Subset given: CD45RA+ positively selected. The CDR3 loop is CASRPTSGGHNEQFF. The CDR3 region has the DNA TGTGCCAGCAGACCCACTAGCGGGGGACACAATGAGCAGTTCTTC.